Listed below are T cell receptor beta chains from one sample, sequenced in a study of shared T cell receptors in the human thymus. The repertoire was sequenced with immunoSEQ multiplex PCR; TCRdb's copy has only in-frame clones and lacks some. Found here are some 640,000 clones, 87% of them singletons; the top ten hold about 0.0094%. Separately, the same data were catalogued under a study of human thymus T cells.

Sequenced material: thymocytes. The source of these receptors is a boy under three years old with a congenital heart defect. Each CDR3 is given with its conserved first and last residue. D genes are given only for firm matches. Size tells how often a clone was seen (once, few, many) or the class of an expanded clone, and some rows leave it out.

J gene	D gene	V gene	clone size	CDR3 length	CDR3 DNA	CDR3 protein
TRBJ1-5	NA	TRBV27	once	15	TGTGCCAGCAGTCCCTGGCGCGGATTCAATCAGCCCCAGCATTTT	CASSPWRGFNQPQHF
TRBJ2-1	TRBD2	TRBV5-1	NA	12	TGCGCCAGCAGCGGACTAGCTGGTGAGCAGTTCTTC	CASSGLAGEQFF
TRBJ2-2	NA	TRBV7-6	NA	13	TGTGCCAGCAGCCTCAGGAAACCCGGGGAGCTGTTTTTT	CASSLRKPGELFF
TRBJ1-2	TRBD1	TRBV2	once	15	TGTGCCAGCAGAACAGGGGGAGGATTCGACTATGGCTACACCTTC	CASRTGGGFDYGYTF
TRBJ2-1	NA	TRBV6-4	NA	16	TGTGCCAGCAGTGACCATGGGGGGAGCTCCTACAATGAGCAGTTCTTC	CASSDHGGSSYNEQFF
TRBJ2-7	NA	TRBV25-1	NA	14	TGTGCCAGCAGGGGGCGGGGAACCTCCTACGAGCAGTACTTC	CASRGRGTSYEQYF
TRBJ1-6	TRBD1	TRBV19	NA	15	TGTGCCAGTACCCCCGGGACAGGGCGGAATTCACCCCTCCACTTT	CASTPGTGRNSPLHF
TRBJ1-5	NA	TRBV6-1	few	13	TGTGCCAGTGGACAGATTAGCAATCAGCCCCAGCATTTT	CASGQISNQPQHF
TRBJ2-3	NA	TRBV5-4	once	12	TGTGCCAGCAGCCGACTCACAGATACGCAGTATTTT	CASSRLTDTQYF
TRBJ2-1	TRBD2	TRBV6-1	NA	20	TGTGCCAGCAGTGAATGGAGGCTAGCGGGGGATTCTAGCTCCTACAATGAGCAGTTCTTC	CASSEWRLAGDSSSYNEQFF
TRBJ2-1	NA	TRBV7-9	NA	18	TGTGCCAGCAGCTTAGATTTTGACGGGAGAATCTCCTACAATGAGCAGTTCTTC	CASSLDFDGRISYNEQFF
TRBJ2-7	TRBD2	TRBV5-1	once	17	TGCGCCAGCAGCTTGGGCCTGACTAGCGGGGGATCCTACGAGCAGTACTTC	CASSLGLTSGGSYEQYF
TRBJ1-5	NA	TRBV29-1	NA	13	TGCAGCGCTGTACAGGGTCTCGGACAGCCCCAGCATTTT	CSAVQGLGQPQHF
TRBJ2-1	TRBD2	TRBV7-8	NA	18	TGTGCCAGCAGCTTAGCGCTAGCGGGAGGGCGTTTTAGTAGTGAGCAGTTCTTC	CASSLALAGGRFSSEQFF
TRBJ2-7	NA	TRBV4-3	NA	14	TGCGCCAGCAGCCACGGGACACCCCCCTACGAGCAGTACTTC	CASSHGTPPYEQYF
TRBJ1-2	NA	TRBV27	NA	14	TGTGCCAGCAGCAGGCTAGGACAGAACTATGGCTACACCTTC	CASSRLGQNYGYTF
TRBJ2-3	TRBD2	TRBV7-2	NA	17	TGTGCCAGCAGCTACGGACTAGCGGGAGTTAGCACAGATACGCAGTATTTT	CASSYGLAGVSTDTQYF
TRBJ1-1	TRBD1	TRBV10-3	NA	13	TGTGCCACGCAGACAGGGGAGAACACTGAAGCTTTCTTT	CATQTGENTEAFF
TRBJ1-6	NA	TRBV4-3	NA	16	TGCGCCAGCAGCCAAGATCTACAGGGCAGACATTCACCCCTCCACTTT	CASSQDLQGRHSPLHF
TRBJ1-2	NA	TRBV15	NA	14	TGTGCCACCAGCAGAGAATCTGGAGACTATGGCTACACCTTC	CATSRESGDYGYTF
TRBJ2-7	NA	TRBV5-4	NA	14	TGTGCCAGCAGCTACTACTACGGAAGGGGGGAGCAGTACTTC	CASSYYYGRGEQYF
TRBJ2-3	TRBD1	TRBV28	NA	17	TGTGCCAGCAGTGTACCGAACAGGGGTGTGCCCACAGATACGCAGTATTTT	CASSVPNRGVPTDTQYF
TRBJ2-1	TRBD1	TRBV5-1	NA	16	TGCGCCAGCACCTTTCTTCCAGGGGGCCCGTACAATGAGCAGTTCTTC	CASTFLPGGPYNEQFF
TRBJ2-7	NA	TRBV28	NA	14	TGTGCCAGCAGACCGGCGGCAGCGCCCTACGAGCAGTACTTC	CASRPAAAPYEQYF
TRBJ1-2	TRBD1	TRBV9	few	14	TGTGCCAGCAGCGACGGGACAGGGTATTACGGCTACACCTTC	CASSDGTGYYGYTF
TRBJ1-2	NA	TRBV6-4	NA	15	TGTGCCAGCAGTGACTCGCCGGGAACAGACTATGGCTACACCTTC	CASSDSPGTDYGYTF
TRBJ2-7	NA	TRBV12-5	NA	15	TGTGCTAGTGGTTTGGGACAGGCCCTATCCTACGAGCAGTACTTC	CASGLGQALSYEQYF
TRBJ2-3	NA	TRBV19	NA	16	TGTGCCAGTAGTACCTCCCCGGACCGCGGGACAGATACGCAGTATTTT	CASSTSPDRGTDTQYF
TRBJ1-5	NA	TRBV28	NA	15	TGTGCCAGCAGTTTAACAATCTACAGGGAGCAGCCCCAGCATTTT	CASSLTIYREQPQHF
TRBJ2-7	TRBD1	TRBV28	NA	19	TGTGCCAGCAGTTTTGCGCCACCGCCTCGGACAGGGGGAAACTACGAGCAGTACTTC	CASSFAPPPRTGGNYEQYF
TRBJ2-3	TRBD1	TRBV7-6	NA	16	TGTGCCAGCAGCTTGGGCGGGACAGGGCTGGCAGATACGCAGTATTTT	CASSLGGTGLADTQYF
TRBJ2-1	NA	TRBV27	NA	14	TGTGCCAGCAGTTCTAGCGACCCCTACAATGAGCAGTTCTTC	CASSSSDPYNEQFF
TRBJ1-1	TRBD1	TRBV19	NA	10	TGTGCCAGTGGATACAGGGGCCCCTTCTTT	CASGYRGPFF
TRBJ2-7	NA	TRBV5-1	few	14	TGCGCCAGCAGCTTGCCAGGGGCGACCTACGAGCAGTACTTC	CASSLPGATYEQYF
TRBJ2-5	NA	TRBV11-3	NA	17	TGTGCCAGCAGCTTAGGCCAGGGGCGGCGCGGACAAGAGACCCAGTACTTC	CASSLGQGRRGQETQYF
TRBJ2-7	TRBD1	TRBV5-1	NA	15	TGCGCCAGCAGCTTTCCCGCGACAGGGGTGAACGAGCAGTACTTC	CASSFPATGVNEQYF
TRBJ1-1	NA	TRBV4-1	NA	17	TGCGCCAGCAGCCAAGATCGGAGGGGCCCCGACAACACTGAAGCTTTCTTT	CASSQDRRGPDNTEAFF
TRBJ1-5	NA	TRBV9	NA	17	TGTGCCAGCAGCGTAGGATTGCTTATCTTGGGGAGCGGGCCCCAGCATTTT	CASSVGLLILGSGPQHF
TRBJ1-1	NA	TRBV7-9	NA	14	TGTGCCAGCCATAGGGAGGTACCGAACACTGAAGCTTTCTTT	CASHREVPNTEAFF
TRBJ1-6	TRBD1	TRBV9	NA	15	TGTGCCAGCAGCAGGGGACAGGGCCATAATTCACCCCTCCACTTT	CASSRGQGHNSPLHF
TRBJ2-7	TRBD1	TRBV30	NA	15	TGTGCCTGGAGGATGGGAGACAGGGGCCCCTACGAGCAGTACTTC	CAWRMGDRGPYEQYF
TRBJ2-2	TRBD1	TRBV5-1	NA	16	TGCGCCAGCAGCCGACGGGACAGGGGAAAAACCGGGGAGCTGTTTTTT	CASSRRDRGKTGELFF
TRBJ1-1	NA	TRBV7-2	once	17	TGTGCCAGCAGCTTCCAATCCGGGACTCCCTTGGGCACTGAAGCTTTCTTT	CASSFQSGTPLGTEAFF
TRBJ1-1	NA	TRBV28	NA	13	TGTGCCAGCAGTCATAGTGTAACGCCCGAAGCTTTCTTT	CASSHSVTPEAFF